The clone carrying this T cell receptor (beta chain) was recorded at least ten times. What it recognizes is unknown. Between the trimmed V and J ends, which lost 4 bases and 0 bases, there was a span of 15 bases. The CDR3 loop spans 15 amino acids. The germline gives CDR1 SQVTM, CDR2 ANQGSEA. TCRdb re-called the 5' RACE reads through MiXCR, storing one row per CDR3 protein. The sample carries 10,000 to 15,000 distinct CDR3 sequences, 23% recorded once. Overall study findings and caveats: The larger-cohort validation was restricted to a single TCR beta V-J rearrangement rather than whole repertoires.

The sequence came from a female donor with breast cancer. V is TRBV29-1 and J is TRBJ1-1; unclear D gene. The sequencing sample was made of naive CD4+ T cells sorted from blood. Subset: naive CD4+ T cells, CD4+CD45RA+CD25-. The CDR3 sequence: CSVANLNYMNTEAFF. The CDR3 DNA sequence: TGCAGCGTTGCGAACCTGAACTACATGAACACTGAAGCTTTCTTT.